Listed below are T cell receptor beta chains from one sample, sequenced in a study of cytomegalovirus exposure and HLA in healthy donors. Sequenced by immunoSEQ multiplex PCR; TCRdb stores in-frame clones only, minus some. The sample shows tens of thousands of clones, approximately 78% of them seen only once. The sequencing sample was made of PBMCs. Receptor source: a man between 18 and 35 years old in good health and CMV-seropositive. Both conserved end residues are part of each CDR3. The D gene is left open where the match is weak. Rows give clone size only sometimes, using once, few, many, or a class for an expanded clone.

d_call j_call v_call clone_size cdr3_aa cdr3_nt
TRBD1 TRBJ1-1 TRBV6-1 NA CASKWTGPEAFF TGTGCCAGCAAATGGACAGGGCCTGAAGCTTTCTTT
NA TRBJ2-3 TRBV30 NA CAWGGGIGDTQYF TGTGCCTGGGGGGGAGGTATAGGGGATACGCAGTATTTT
NA TRBJ1-2 TRBV6-5 NA CASSPGGGAYGYTF TGTGCCAGCAGTCCCGGCGGGGGTGCCTATGGCTACACCTTC
TRBD2 TRBJ2-1 TRBV30 NA CAWRFSGSSFNEQFF TGTGCCTGGAGATTTAGCGGGAGCAGTTTCAATGAGCAGTTCTTC
NA TRBJ1-1 TRBV28 NA CASSLCRHSNTEAFF TGTGCCAGCAGTTTATGCCGCCACTCGAACACTGAAGCTTTCTTT
NA TRBJ1-1 TRBV19 few CASSIGPTEAFF TGTGCCAGTAGTATAGGGCCGACTGAAGCTTTCTTT
NA TRBJ2-7 TRBV28 NA CASSFRGYEQYF TGTGCCAGCAGTTTCAGGGGTTACGAGCAGTACTTC
NA TRBJ2-2 TRBV2 NA CASSEGTISTGELFF TGTGCCAGCAGTGAAGGGACTATCTCCACCGGGGAGCTGTTTTTT
NA TRBJ1-5 TRBV2 few CASRLNAEGQPQHF TGTGCCAGCAGGCTTAACGCGGAAGGTCAGCCCCAGCATTTT
NA TRBJ1-2 TRBV28 once CASSPPHRANYGYTF TGTGCCAGCAGTCCGCCCCATCGGGCTAACTATGGCTACACCTTC
TRBD1 TRBJ2-5 TRBV18 NA CASSPDEGAPETQYF TGTGCCAGCTCACCAGACGAGGGGGCCCCAGAGACCCAGTACTTC
TRBD1 TRBJ1-1 TRBV5-8 NA CASSLRDRSNTEAFF TGTGCCAGCAGCTTACGGGACAGGTCCAACACTGAAGCTTTCTTT
NA TRBJ2-3 TRBV9 NA CASSVNPGSTDTQYF TGTGCCAGCAGCGTAAACCCCGGGAGCACAGATACGCAGTATTTT
NA TRBJ2-1 TRBV10-2 NA CASSPPGQALQTPYNEQFF TGCGCCAGCAGCCCACCGGGACAAGCCTTACAAACACCCTACAATGAGCAGTTCTTC
NA TRBJ2-6 TRBV9 once CASMGRPSGANVLTF TGTGCCAGCATGGGGCGGCCCTCTGGGGCCAACGTCCTGACTTTC
TRBD1 TRBJ1-1 TRBV19 NA CASSMGTAEAFF TGTGCCAGTAGTATGGGGACAGCTGAAGCTTTCTTT
TRBD2 TRBJ2-7 TRBV4-2 NA CASSQGPAGGPLPSYEQYF TGTGCCAGCAGCCAAGGACCAGCGGGGGGACCCCTTCCCTCCTACGAGCAGTACTTC
NA TRBJ2-1 TRBV5-1 NA CASSLVPRGDNEQFF TGCGCCAGCAGCTTGGTACCTAGGGGTGACAATGAGCAGTTCTTC
NA TRBJ2-7 TRBV29-1 NA CSVERSSYEQYF TGCAGCGTTGAGAGGAGCTCCTACGAGCAGTACTTC